This T cell receptor (beta chain) originates from a study of cytomegalovirus exposure and HLA in healthy donors. The PCR ran on 60 Vbeta and 13 Jbeta primers. Using immunoSEQ multiplex PCR, the repertoire was profiled, and TCRdb retains in-frame clones only, with some absent. Among fewer than 200,000 clones listed, roughly 80% were seen once. Study results and caveats: Later on, a genetic analysis was performed. It linked a missense variant in DCLRE1C with V- and J-gene trimming of TCR beta. Researchers reported from a later analysis that most CMV-associated TCR beta chains appeared HLA-restricted. According to a later analysis, donors in an Asian-associated ancestry cluster reportedly had fewer N-insertions than the roughly 630-donor mean.

Concerning this clone itself: The antigen is unknown.

V lost 1 base, J lost 1 base, and 6 bases stayed unmatched. Germline V gene data show CDR1 as SGHVS and CDR2 as FNYEAQ. CDR3 size: 16 residues. Sequenced input: PBMCs. V usage is TRBV7-6 and J usage is TRBJ1-1; 7 positions agree with TRBD1. The origin of this receptor is a man aged 30 to 45 in good health and CMV-seronegative. The CDR3 region is CASSLGNRDRNTEAFF. The CDR3, as DNA: TGTGCCAGCAGCTTAGGGAACCGGGACAGGAACACTGAAGCTTTCTTT. The variable domain in full, with the rest retrieved from reference TRBV7-6 and TRBJ1-1, is GAGVSQSPRYKVTKRGQDVALRCDPISGHVSLYWYRQALGQGPEFLTYFNYEAQQDKSGLPNDRFSAERPEGSISTLTIQRTEQRDSAMYRCASSLGNRDRNTEAFFGQGTRLTVV.